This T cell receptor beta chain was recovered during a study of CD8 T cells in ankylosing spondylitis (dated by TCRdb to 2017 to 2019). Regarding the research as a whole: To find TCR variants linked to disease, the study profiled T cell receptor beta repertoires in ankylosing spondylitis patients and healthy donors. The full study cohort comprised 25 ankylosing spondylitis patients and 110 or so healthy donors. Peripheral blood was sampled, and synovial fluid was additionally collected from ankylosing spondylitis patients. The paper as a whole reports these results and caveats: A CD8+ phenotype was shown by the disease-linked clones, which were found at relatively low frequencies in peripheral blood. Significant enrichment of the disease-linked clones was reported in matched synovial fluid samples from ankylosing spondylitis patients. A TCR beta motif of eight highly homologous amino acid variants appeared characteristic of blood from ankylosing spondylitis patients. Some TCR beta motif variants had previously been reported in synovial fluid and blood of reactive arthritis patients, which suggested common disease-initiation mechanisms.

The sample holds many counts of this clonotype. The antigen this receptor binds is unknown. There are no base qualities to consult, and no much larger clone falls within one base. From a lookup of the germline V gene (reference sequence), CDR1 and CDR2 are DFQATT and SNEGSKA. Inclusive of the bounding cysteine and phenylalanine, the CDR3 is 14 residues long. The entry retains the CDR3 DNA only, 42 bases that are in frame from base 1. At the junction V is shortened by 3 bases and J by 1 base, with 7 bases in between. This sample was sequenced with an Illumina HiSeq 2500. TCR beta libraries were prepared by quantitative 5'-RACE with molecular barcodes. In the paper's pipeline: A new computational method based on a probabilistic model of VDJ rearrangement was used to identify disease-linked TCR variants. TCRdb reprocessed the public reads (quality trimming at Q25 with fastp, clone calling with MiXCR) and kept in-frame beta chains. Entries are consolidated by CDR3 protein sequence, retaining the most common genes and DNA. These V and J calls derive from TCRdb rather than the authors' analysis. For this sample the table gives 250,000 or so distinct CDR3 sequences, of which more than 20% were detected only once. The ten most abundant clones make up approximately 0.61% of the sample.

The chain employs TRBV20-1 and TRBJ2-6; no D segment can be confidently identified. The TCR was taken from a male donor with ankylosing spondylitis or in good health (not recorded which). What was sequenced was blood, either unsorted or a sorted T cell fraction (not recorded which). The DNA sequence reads TGCAGTGCTAGGCAAGGGTCTGGGGCCAACGTCCTGACTTTC. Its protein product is CSARQGSGANVLTF.